The clone carrying this TCR beta chain was seen just once. This record comes from a study of blood T cell repertoires in COVID-19. Overall study: From the United States, Italy and Spain came samples of acute and convalescent COVID-19.

Under the authors' procedure: Reference gene primer amplification yielded estimated nucleated cell counts. Assay: immunoSEQ multiplex PCR; the TCRdb copy retains only in-frame clones and omits some. V and J calls plus clone size are reproduced from that table; the DNA served to infer D and trimming. The sample carries under 250,000 clones, around 88% recorded once. This CDR3 spans 17 amino acids. J is TRBJ2-1 and V is TRBV21-1; TRBD2 was called by the table and not checked on the DNA. TRBV21-1 is shown as a pseudogene. The specimen was peripheral blood. The clonotype was recovered from a man aged 50 to 59 with active or convalescent COVID-19. DNA of the CDR3: TGTGCCAGCAGCAAGGGGCGGGACTTAGCGGGAGGGCACCACCAGTTCTTC. Encoded protein: CASSKGRDLAGGHHQFF.